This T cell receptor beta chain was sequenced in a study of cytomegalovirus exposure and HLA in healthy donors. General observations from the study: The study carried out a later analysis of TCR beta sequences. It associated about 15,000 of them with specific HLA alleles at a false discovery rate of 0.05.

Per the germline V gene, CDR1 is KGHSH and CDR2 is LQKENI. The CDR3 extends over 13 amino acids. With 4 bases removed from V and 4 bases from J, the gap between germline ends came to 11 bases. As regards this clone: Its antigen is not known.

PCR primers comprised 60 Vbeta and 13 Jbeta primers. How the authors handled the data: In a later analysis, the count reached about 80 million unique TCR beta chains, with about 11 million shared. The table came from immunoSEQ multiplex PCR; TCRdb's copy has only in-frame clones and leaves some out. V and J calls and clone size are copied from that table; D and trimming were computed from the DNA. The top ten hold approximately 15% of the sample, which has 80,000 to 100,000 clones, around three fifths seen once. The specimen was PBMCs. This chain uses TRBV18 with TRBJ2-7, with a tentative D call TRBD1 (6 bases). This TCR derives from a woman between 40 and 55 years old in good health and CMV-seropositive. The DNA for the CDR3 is TGTGCCAGCTCACGGGACACAGGGTACGAGCAGTACTTC. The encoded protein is CASSRDTGYEQYF.